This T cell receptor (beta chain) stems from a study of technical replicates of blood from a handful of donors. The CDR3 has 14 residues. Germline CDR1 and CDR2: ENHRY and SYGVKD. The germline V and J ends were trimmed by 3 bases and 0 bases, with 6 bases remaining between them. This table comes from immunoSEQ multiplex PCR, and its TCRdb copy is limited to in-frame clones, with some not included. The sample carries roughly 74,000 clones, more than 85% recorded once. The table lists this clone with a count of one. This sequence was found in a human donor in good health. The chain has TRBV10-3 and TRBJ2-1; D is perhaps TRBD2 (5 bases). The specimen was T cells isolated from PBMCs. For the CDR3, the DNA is TGTGCCATCAGTGAAAGCGGCTCCTACAATGAGCAGTTCTTC. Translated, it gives CAISESGSYNEQFF.